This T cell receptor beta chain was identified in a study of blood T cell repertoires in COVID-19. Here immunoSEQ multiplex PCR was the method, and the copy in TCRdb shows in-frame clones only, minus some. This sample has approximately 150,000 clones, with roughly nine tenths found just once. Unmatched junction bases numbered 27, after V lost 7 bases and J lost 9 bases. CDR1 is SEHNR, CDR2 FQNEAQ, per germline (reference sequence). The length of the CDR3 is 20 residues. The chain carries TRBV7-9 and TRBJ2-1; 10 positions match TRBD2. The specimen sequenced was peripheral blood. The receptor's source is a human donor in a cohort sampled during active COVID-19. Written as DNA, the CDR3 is TGTGCCAGCACCATAGGATGGGGGGCGCGTCAGCGGGAGGGCCGAGTTGAGCAGTTCTTC. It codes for CASTIGWGARQREGRVEQFF.